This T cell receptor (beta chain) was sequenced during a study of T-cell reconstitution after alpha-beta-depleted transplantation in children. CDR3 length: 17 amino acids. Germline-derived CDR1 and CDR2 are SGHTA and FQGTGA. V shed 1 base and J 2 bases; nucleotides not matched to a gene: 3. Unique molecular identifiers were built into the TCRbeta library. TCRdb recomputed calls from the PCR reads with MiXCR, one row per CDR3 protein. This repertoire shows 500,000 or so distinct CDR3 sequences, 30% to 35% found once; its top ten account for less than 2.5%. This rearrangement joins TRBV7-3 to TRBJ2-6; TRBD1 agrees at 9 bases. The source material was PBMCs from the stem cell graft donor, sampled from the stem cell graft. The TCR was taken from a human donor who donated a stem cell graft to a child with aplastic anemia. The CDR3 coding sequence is TGTGCCAGCAGCTTAAAGGGACAGGGCACTGGGGCCAACGTCCTGACTTTC. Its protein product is CASSLKGQGTGANVLTF.